This TCR beta chain was sequenced during a study of blood T cell repertoires in COVID-19. Study-wide context: COVID-19 samples, acute and convalescent, were from the United States, Italy and Spain.

Sequencing was performed with immunoSEQ multiplex PCR; in TCRdb, only in-frame clones are kept and a portion is missing. This sample has about 59,000 clones, with approximately 79% found just once. Trimming took 0 bases from V and 1 from J, leaving 10 bases between them. Germline loops: CDR1 SGHTS, CDR2 YDEGEE. This CDR3 is 15 amino acids long. V gene TRBV5-8 combines with J gene TRBJ2-5, with D possibly being TRBD1 (5 bases). Sequencing used peripheral blood. This sequence was found in a human donor in a cohort sampled during active COVID-19. In DNA form, the CDR3 reads TGTGCCAGCAGCTTGGAGTTCAGGGCCCAAGAGACCCAGTACTTC. Protein: CASSLEFRAQETQYF.